This TCR beta chain originates from a study of T cell clusters in autoimmune cytopenias. The CDR3 loop spans 15 amino acids. The germline V gene encodes CDR1 SEHNR and CDR2 FQNEAQ (reference sequence). Multiplex touch-down PCR amplified TRB using TRB-A and TRB-B pools in one tube. From the multiplex PCR reads, TCRdb lists one entry per CDR3 protein and no DNA. Its table lists fewer than 10,000 distinct CDR3 sequences. Some 38,000 genome equivalents of blood DNA were amplified for TRB. The chain couples TRBV7-9 to TRBJ1-5. The sequence came from a human donor with an autoimmune cytopenia or autoimmune hepatitis (not recorded which). What was sequenced was peripheral blood. The CDR3 is CASSLAGGGNQPQHF.